What follows are 26 T cell receptor beta chains derived from one specimen sequenced in a study of response to subunit inactivated influenza vaccine. TCRdb passed the RT-PCR reads through MiXCR, listing each CDR3 protein once. The data hold approximately 480,000 distinct CDR3 sequences, with approximately 11% observed a single time. The starting material was PBMCs from blood, obtained roughly 46 days after vaccination. Receptor source: a man aged 45-65 years who received an inactivated influenza vaccine.

The chain has TRBV6-2 or TRBV6-3 and TRBJ2-7; 13 nucleotides align to TRBD2. The CDR3 extends over 18 amino acids. V gave up 4 bases and J gave up 3 bases; unmatched junction bases: 12. The germline V gene encodes CDR1 MNHEY and CDR2 SVGEGT. In DNA, the CDR3 is TGTGCCAGCAGTTCCCCGGGACTAGCGGGAAAGGCGCTCTACGAGCAGTACTTC. This codes for CASSSPGLAGKALYEQYF.

The chain has TRBV4-1 and TRBJ1-5; tentatively, D is TRBD1 (5 bases). The CDR3 covers 17 residues. The V gene lost 1 base and the J gene lost 3 bases, with 16 bases spanning the gap. From germline, CDR1 is MGHRA and CDR2 YSYEKL. The CDR3 region has the DNA TGCGCCAGCAGCCAAGGCGGGGCCTACTTCGACAATCAGCCCCAGCATTTT. Its protein is CASSQGGAYFDNQPQHF.

This clonotype has at least ten counts. The chain has TRBV29-1 and TRBJ1-2, with unresolved D. This CDR3 is built from 14 residues. The V gene lost 2 bases and the J gene lost 4 bases, with 14 bases spanning the gap. Germline V lookup: CDR1 SQVTM, CDR2 ANQGSEA. CDR3 DNA: TGCAGCGTTGAATTATGGGCAACTAGCTATGGCTACACCTTC. It translates to CSVELWATSYGYTF. Drawing the rest from reference TRBV29-1 and TRBJ1-2, the complete variable domain is SAVISQKPSRDICQRGTSLTIQCQVDSQVTMMFWYRQQPGQSLTLIATANQGSEATYESGFVIDKFPISRPNLTFSTLTVSNMSPEDSSIYLCSVELWATSYGYTFGSGTRLTVV.

This clonotype occurred many times. V and J are TRBV4-2 and TRBJ1-1; D is unclear. The CDR3 has 11 amino acids. CDR1 LGHNA and CDR2 YNFKEQ come from the germline V gene. V shed 4 bases and J shed 8 bases, with 8 bases lying between them. This CDR3 reads CASSPGKEAFF. DNA for the CDR3: TGTGCCAGCAGCCCGGGAAAAGAAGCTTTCTTT.

The V call is TRBV15, the J call TRBJ2-1; 11 bases align to TRBD2. CDR1 and CDR2 (germline): LNHNV, YYDKDF (reference sequence). The CDR3 covers 16 residues. The V and J ends lost 0 bases and 9 bases, in that order; junction bases with no gene match: 7. For the CDR3, the DNA is TGTGCCACCAGCAGAGATCTAGCGGGAGGCGTGGGTGAGCAGTTCTTC. Translated, it gives CATSRDLAGGVGEQFF.

The J gene is TRBJ2-3, the V gene TRBV24-1; D may match TRBD1 or TRBD2 (5 bases each). This CDR3 is 16 amino acids long. Germline V gives CDR1 KGHDR, CDR2 SFDVKD. Deletions cut 4 bases from V and 2 bases from J, with 15 bases between. CDR3 residues: CATSEWGRESTDTQYF. The CDR3 DNA reads TGTGCCACCAGTGAATGGGGACGGGAATCCACAGATACGCAGTATTTT.

The chain couples TRBV20-1 to TRBJ1-2; D not resolved. CDR3 size: 13 residues. V gave up 0 bases and J gave up 7 bases, with 12 bases separating them. Per the germline V gene, CDR1 is DFQATT and CDR2 is SNEGSKA (reference sequence). The CDR3 loop reads CSARDPKFRGYTF. CDR3 nucleotides: TGCAGTGCTAGAGATCCGAAATTTCGTGGCTACACCTTC.

Details on this clonotype: At one end, the junction sequence differs from germline, possibly due to a read error. The chain is built from TRBV3-1 and TRBJ2-7; D is possibly TRBD1 (6 bases). The CDR3 runs to 12 residues. The germline CDR1 and CDR2 sequences are LGHDT and YNNKEL (reference sequence). CDR3 amino acids: CASSHSTGPLGF. Here the CDR3 DNA reads TGTGCCAGCAGCCACTCGACAGGACCCCTGGGCTTC.

This clonotype came up a few times. The V gene is TRBV4-2, the J gene TRBJ2-6, with D possibly being TRBD1 (5 bases). The CDR3 is 19 residues long. Trimming took 8 bases from V and 2 from J, leaving 25 bases between them. Germline V gene data show CDR1 as LGHNA and CDR2 as YNFKEQ. CDR3 sequence: CASSQSGAVGHPGANVLTF. The CDR3 nucleotides are TGTGCCAGCTCCCAAAGTGGGGCTGTAGGCCACCCTGGGGCCAACGTCCTGACTTTC.

In nucleotides, the CDR3 is TGTGCCATCAGCTCCGGGACAGGGAATGGAGATACGCAGTATTTT. Amino acid sequence: CAISSGTGNGDTQYF. This chain joins TRBV10-3 and TRBJ2-3, with 9 bases aligning to TRBD1. Germline CDR1 is ENHRY and CDR2 is SYGVKD. The CDR3 is 15 amino acids. With 6 bases clipped from V and 5 bases from J, the junction kept 9 bases outside the gene matches.

The chain links TRBV29-1 to TRBJ1-2; maybe TRBD1 (6 bases). In germline, CDR1 is SQVTM, CDR2 ANQGSEA. The V and J ends lost 7 bases and 4 bases respectively, with 16 bases between them. The CDR3 is 13 amino acids. CDR3 sequence (DNA): TGCAGCGCCACTAACAGGGAGTTCTATGGCTACACCTTC. Protein sequence: CSATNREFYGYTF.

This clonotype has a handful of counts. The chain is built from TRBV5-1 and TRBJ1-6, with D possibly matching TRBD1 (6 bases). Between the trimmed V and J ends, which lost 2 bases and 9 bases, there was a span of 12 bases. Germline V gene data show CDR1 as SGHRS and CDR2 as YFSETQ. This CDR3 comprises 14 residues. The CDR3, as DNA: TGCGCCAGCAGCTTACGGGGGCTTCGTTCACCCCTCCACTTT. The encoded protein is CASSLRGLRSPLHF.

This clonotype has just a few counts. The chain links TRBV7-2 to TRBJ2-3; D is possibly TRBD2 (6 bases). Trimming removed 5 bases from V and 5 bases from J, with 11 bases in between. CDR3 length: 13 residues. The germline V gene has CDR1 SGHTA and CDR2 FQGNSA. The DNA of the CDR3 is TGTGCCAGCAGCCCTCGACTAGGAGATACGCAGTATTTT. Its protein product is CASSPRLGDTQYF.

In its sample, this clonotype was seen a few times. The V gene is TRBV7-8, the J gene TRBJ2-7; the D gene could be TRBD1 or TRBD2 (6 bases each). The CDR3 has 13 residues. CDR1 and CDR2 from the germline V gene are SGHVS and FQNEAQ. The V gene lost 8 bases and the J gene lost 6 bases, with 17 bases spanning the gap. CDR3 sequence: CASCRGLFTEQYF. DNA for the CDR3: TGTGCCAGCTGCCGGGGGCTTTTTACCGAGCAGTACTTC.

The chain uses TRBV18 and TRBJ1-4; possible D gene TRBD1, 5 bases. CDR1 is KGHSH and CDR2 is LQKENI in the germline V gene. This CDR3 is 14 amino acids long. Trimming left V 3 bases short and J 10 bases short, with 15 bases between. CDR3 coding DNA: TGTGCCAGCTCACCGAGAGAGAGGGGAGGAAAACTGTTTTTT. Its translation is CASSPRERGGKLFF.

This clonotype was seen repeatedly, ten times or more. The chain employs TRBV12-3 or TRBV12-4 and TRBJ2-7; perhaps TRBD1 as D (8 bases). Trimming removed 3 bases from V and 2 bases from J, with 14 bases in between. The length of the CDR3 is 15 residues. This CDR3 is CASSLGGTGPYEQYF. CDR3 bases: TGTGCCAGCAGTTTGGGGGGGACAGGCCCCTACGAGCAGTACTTC.

Ten or more counts support this clonotype. The J gene is TRBJ2-2, the V gene TRBV7-2; no firm D call. CDR3 length equals 14 residues. Germline CDR1 SGHTA, CDR2 FQGNSA. Trimming left V 0 bases short and J 5 bases short, with 7 bases between. CDR3 residues: CASSLAQRTGELFF. The CDR3 bases are TGTGCCAGCAGCTTAGCGCAGAGAACCGGGGAGCTGTTTTTT.

This clonotype turned up a few times. In DNA, the CDR3 is TGCAGTGCTAGAACTAGCGGGAGGATATACAATGAGCAGTTCTTC. Translating gives CSARTSGRIYNEQFF. The gene calls are TRBV20-1 and TRBJ2-1; 12 nucleotides match TRBD2. CDR1 DFQATT and CDR2 SNEGSKA come from the germline V gene (reference sequence). The CDR3 loop spans 15 amino acids. V trimming: 2 bases; J trimming: 4 bases; junction bases outside the gene matches: 3.

The V call is TRBV4-2, the J call TRBJ2-2; D is unresolved. Germline V gene data show CDR1 as LGHNA and CDR2 as YNFKEQ. The CDR3 is 16 residues long. V was trimmed by 3 bases and J by 2 bases, leaving 13 bases between them. In DNA form, the CDR3 reads TGTGCCAGCAGCCAGGACCGGAGTCGCAACACCGGGGAGCTGTTTTTT. This sequence encodes CASSQDRSRNTGELFF.

The chain combines TRBV29-1 with TRBJ1-1; a possible D gene is TRBD1 (5 bases). Per germline, CDR1 SQVTM and CDR2 ANQGSEA. The CDR3 consists of 14 residues. Between the trimmed V and J ends, which lost 2 bases and 4 bases, there was a span of 14 bases. The CDR3 DNA follows: TGCAGCGTTGAATTCGGGGCCGGGGGCACTGAAGCTTTCTTT. This codes for CSVEFGAGGTEAFF.

The V and J genes are TRBV20-1 and TRBJ2-7; D is uncertain. The V gene's germline CDR1 is DFQATT and CDR2 SNEGSKA (reference sequence). Trimming removed 3 bases at V and 1 base at J, with 19 bases between. The CDR3 covers 16 residues. DNA of the CDR3: TGCAGTGCTAGGCCCCGGTTGGTCCCGAATTCCTACGAGCAGTACTTC. Protein sequence: CSARPRLVPNSYEQYF.

This clonotype was counted only a few times. The chain couples TRBV10-3 to TRBJ2-7, with D uncertain. Germline V CDR1 and CDR2: ENHRY, SYGVKD. This CDR3 is 11 amino acids long. The V end was cut by 4 bases, the J end by 6 bases, with 7 bases between. In DNA form, the CDR3 reads TGTGCCATCAGTGCCCCGGGCGAGCAGTACTTC. It codes for CAISAPGEQYF.

This chain uses TRBV3-1 with TRBJ2-1, with D unclear. CDR1 LGHDT and CDR2 YNNKEL come from the germline V gene (reference sequence). The CDR3 loop spans 16 amino acids. Trimming removed 1 base at V and 5 bases at J, with 15 bases between. CDR3 coding DNA: TGTGCCAGCAGCCAAGCACGACGACCCCGTAACAATGAGCAGTTCTTC. This sequence encodes CASSQARRPRNNEQFF.

V gene TRBV6-2 or TRBV6-3 combines with J gene TRBJ2-3; D not resolved. This CDR3 spans 13 amino acids. Germline V gene lookup returns CDR1 MNHEY and CDR2 SVGEGT. The V end lost 8 bases, the J end lost 0 bases, and 9 bases lay between the germline ends. CDR3 region: CASYRVSTDTQYF. CDR3 coding DNA: TGTGCCAGCTATCGTGTGAGCACAGATACGCAGTATTTT.

Points on this clonotype: A clone one base away is much larger, so this may be a read error. The gene calls are TRBV6-2 or TRBV6-3 and TRBJ2-7; D call uncertain. The germline CDR1 and CDR2 sequences are MNHEY and SVGEGT. V was shortened by 3 bases and J by 3 bases, with 9 bases between the two germline ends. The CDR3 is 13 amino acids. The DNA for the CDR3 is TGTGCCAGCAGTTATAACTACTACTACGAGCAGTACTTC. It encodes CASSYNYYYEQYF.

This clonotype has more than one count but fewer than ten. This chain joins TRBV18 and TRBJ2-1, with a possible D match to TRBD1 (6 bases). Trimming took 4 bases from V and 4 from J, leaving 17 bases between them. CDR3 length: 16 residues. CDR1 and CDR2 from the germline V gene are KGHSH and LQKENI. CDR3 sequence: CASSQLRGSAYNEQFF. CDR3 bases: TGTGCCAGCTCACAACTCAGGGGAAGTGCATACAATGAGCAGTTCTTC.